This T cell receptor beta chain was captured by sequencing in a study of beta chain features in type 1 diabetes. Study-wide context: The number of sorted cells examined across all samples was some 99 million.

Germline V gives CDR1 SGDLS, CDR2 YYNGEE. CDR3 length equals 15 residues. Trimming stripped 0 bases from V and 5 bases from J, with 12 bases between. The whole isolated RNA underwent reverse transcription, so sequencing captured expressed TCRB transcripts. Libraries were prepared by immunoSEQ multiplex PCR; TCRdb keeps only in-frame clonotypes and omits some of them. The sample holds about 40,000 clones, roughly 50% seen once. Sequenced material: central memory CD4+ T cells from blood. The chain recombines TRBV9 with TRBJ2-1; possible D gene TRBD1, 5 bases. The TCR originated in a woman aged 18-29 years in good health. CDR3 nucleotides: TGTGCCAGCAGCGTAGACGTCAGGGCGGACAATGAGCAGTTCTTC. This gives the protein CASSVDVRADNEQFF.